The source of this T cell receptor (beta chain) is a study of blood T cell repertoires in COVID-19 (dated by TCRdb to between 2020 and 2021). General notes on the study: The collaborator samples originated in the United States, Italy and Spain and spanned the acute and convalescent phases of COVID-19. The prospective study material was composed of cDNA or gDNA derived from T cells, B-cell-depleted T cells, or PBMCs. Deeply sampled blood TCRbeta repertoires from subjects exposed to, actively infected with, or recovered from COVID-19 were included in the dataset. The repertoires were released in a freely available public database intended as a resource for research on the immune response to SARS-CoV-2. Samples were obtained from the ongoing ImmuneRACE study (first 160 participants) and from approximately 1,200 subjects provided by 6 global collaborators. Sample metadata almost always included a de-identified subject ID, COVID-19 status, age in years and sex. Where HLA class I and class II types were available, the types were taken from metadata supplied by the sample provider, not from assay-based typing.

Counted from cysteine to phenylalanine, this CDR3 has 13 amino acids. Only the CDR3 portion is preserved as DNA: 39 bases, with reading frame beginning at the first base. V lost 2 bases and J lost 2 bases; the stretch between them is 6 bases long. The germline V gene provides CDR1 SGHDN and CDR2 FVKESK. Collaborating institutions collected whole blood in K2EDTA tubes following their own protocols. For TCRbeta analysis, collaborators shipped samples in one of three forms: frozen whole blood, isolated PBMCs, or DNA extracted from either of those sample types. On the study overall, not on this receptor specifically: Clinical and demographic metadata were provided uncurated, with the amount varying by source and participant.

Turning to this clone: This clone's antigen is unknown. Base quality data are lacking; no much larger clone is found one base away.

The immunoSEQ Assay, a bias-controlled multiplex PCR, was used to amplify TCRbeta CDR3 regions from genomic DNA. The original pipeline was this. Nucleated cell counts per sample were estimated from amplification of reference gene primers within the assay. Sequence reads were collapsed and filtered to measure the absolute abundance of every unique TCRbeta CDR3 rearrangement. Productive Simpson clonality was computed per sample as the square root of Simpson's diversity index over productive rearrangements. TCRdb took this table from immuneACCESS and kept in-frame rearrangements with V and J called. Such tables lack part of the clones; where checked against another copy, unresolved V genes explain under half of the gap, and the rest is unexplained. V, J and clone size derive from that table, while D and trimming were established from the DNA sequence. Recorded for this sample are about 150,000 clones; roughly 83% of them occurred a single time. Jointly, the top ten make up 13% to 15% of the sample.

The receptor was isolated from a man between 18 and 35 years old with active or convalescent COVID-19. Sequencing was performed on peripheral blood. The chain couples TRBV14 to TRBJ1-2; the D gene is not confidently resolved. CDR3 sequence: CASSQTRNYGYTF. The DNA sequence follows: TGTGCCAGCAGCCAAACCAGGAACTATGGCTACACCTTC.